Listed here are 24 T cell receptor beta chains from one sample, sequenced in a study of cytomegalovirus exposure and HLA in healthy donors. 13 Jbeta primers and 60 Vbeta primers were used for the PCR. Profiled with immunoSEQ multiplex PCR; TCRdb holds only in-frame clones, not every one. This sample carries some 130,000 clones, around 73% of them seen once, and the ten largest clones take approximately 1.6%. The specimen was PBMCs. These receptors originate from a female donor in good health and CMV-seronegative.

The chain has TRBV25-1 and TRBJ1-2; 9 positions match TRBD1. This CDR3 is 17 amino acids long. Germline V lookup: CDR1 MGHDK, CDR2 SYGVNS. Trimming at V came to 1 base and at J to 6 bases, leaving 12 bases not matched to a gene. CDR3 sequence (DNA): TGTGCCAGCAGTGAATTTTCCCGGACAGGGGAAGGGGATGGCTACACCTTC. Its translation is CASSEFSRTGEGDGYTF.

This chain links TRBV6-6 with TRBJ2-7; D uncertain. Trimming took 2 bases from V and 2 from J, leaving 10 bases between them. This CDR3 contains 14 residues. In germline, CDR1 is MNHNY, CDR2 SVGAGI (reference sequence). The DNA of the CDR3 is TGTGCCAGCAGTTACCGCGGAGATACCTACGAGCAGTACTTC. Translated, it gives CASSYRGDTYEQYF.

The sample holds a few counts of this clone. The J gene is TRBJ2-1, the V gene TRBV5-1; tentatively, D is TRBD1 (5 bases). This CDR3 is 12 amino acids long. The V and J ends lost 0 bases and 9 bases respectively, with 7 bases between them. Germline CDR1 reads SGHRS; CDR2 reads YFSETQ. CDR3 in amino acids: CASSLEGAEQFF. CDR3 in DNA: TGCGCCAGCAGCTTGGAAGGGGCTGAGCAGTTCTTC.

The V gene is TRBV5-1, the J gene TRBJ2-3, with 15 bases aligning to TRBD2. V was clipped by 4 bases and J by 4 bases; unmatched bases: 4. There are 16 residues in the CDR3. CDR1 is SGHRS, CDR2 YFSETQ, per germline. Written as DNA, the CDR3 is TGCGCCAGCAGCCTGGGACTAGCGGGAGGCTCAGATACGCAGTATTTT. Residues: CASSLGLAGGSDTQYF.

The V and J genes are TRBV23-1 and TRBJ2-7; a weak D match, TRBD2 (5 bases). TRBV23-1 is filed as an ORF, its function uncertain. Trimming pared 7 bases from V and 4 bases from J, leaving 20 bases between. There are 15 residues in the CDR3. CDR3 nucleotide sequence: TGCGCCAGCACCCCTACGAGGGAGAAATTTTACGAGCAGTACTTC. Its translation: CASTPTREKFYEQYF.

The rearrangement links TRBV5-6 to TRBJ2-3; 8 bases align to TRBD1. The CDR3 totals 15 residues. V was clipped by 0 bases and J by 3 bases; unmatched bases: 3. Germline V gene data show CDR1 as SGHDT and CDR2 as YYEEEE. CDR3 loop: CASSLDRGVTDTQYF. For the CDR3, the DNA is TGTGCCAGCAGCTTGGACAGGGGGGTGACAGATACGCAGTATTTT.

V gene TRBV7-2 combines with J gene TRBJ1-2; D is ambiguous. This CDR3 comprises 17 residues. V was clipped by 2 bases and J by 0 bases, with 16 bases between them. CDR1 and CDR2 from the germline V gene are SGHTA and FQGNSA. CDR3 DNA sequence: TGTGCCAGCAGCTTATTACCAACGGGATTAACTAACTATGGCTACACCTTC. It is translated as CASSLLPTGLTNYGYTF.

The chain's CDR3 is CASSIDLDRGLNTEAFF. The CDR3 DNA sequence: TGTGCCAGTAGTATAGATCTGGACAGGGGGTTGAACACTGAAGCTTTCTTT. The chain uses TRBV19 and TRBJ1-1, with TRBD1 matching over 10 bases. V shed 0 bases and J 0 bases; nucleotides not matched to a gene: 4. Per the germline V gene, CDR1 is LNHDA and CDR2 is SQIVND (reference sequence). The CDR3 covers 17 residues.

The chain links TRBV18 to TRBJ1-6, with no clear D. This CDR3 spans 16 amino acids. Germline CDR1 KGHSH, CDR2 LQKENI. Trimming left V 2 bases short and J 4 bases short, with 12 bases between. The CDR3 nucleotides read TGTGCCAGCTCACCATACTCGACATCGTATAATTCACCCCTCCACTTT. This sequence encodes CASSPYSTSYNSPLHF.

This clone was seen once. The chain carries TRBV10-3 and TRBJ2-7; D might be TRBD1 (6 bases). Per germline, CDR1 ENHRY and CDR2 SYGVKD. V shed 6 bases and J shed 6 bases, with 12 bases lying between them. The CDR3 sequence is 12 residues long. The CDR3 region is CAIRSTGSEQYF. The CDR3 region has the DNA TGTGCCATCAGGTCCACAGGGAGCGAGCAGTACTTC.

The chain links TRBV11-2 to TRBJ2-3, with D hard to call. This CDR3 is 15 amino acids long. Germline assignment: CDR1 SGHAT and CDR2 FQNNGV. Trimming left V 1 base short and J 3 bases short, with 11 bases between. DNA of the CDR3: TGTGCCAGCAGCTTAGGGGCCCGTAGGACAGATACGCAGTATTTT. Amino acid sequence: CASSLGARRTDTQYF.

The CDR3 region has the DNA TGTGCCAGCAGTGCTAACCTGGGGCCTAACGCCGGGGAGCTGTTTTTT. This translates into CASSANLGPNAGELFF. The chain carries TRBV6-4 and TRBJ2-2; D is perhaps TRBD1 (5 bases). This CDR3 has 16 amino acids. The V gene lost 4 bases and the J gene lost 6 bases, with 18 bases spanning the gap. Looked up from germline, CDR1 is MRHNA and CDR2 is SNTAGT.

This rearrangement joins TRBV2 to TRBJ2-7; no reliable D call. CDR3 length equals 14 residues. The V and J ends lost 4 bases and 2 bases respectively, with 12 bases between them. Germline CDR1 reads SNHLY; CDR2 reads FYNNEI. The CDR3 spells CASSVGPDTYEQYF. CDR3 in DNA: TGTGCCAGCAGTGTGGGTCCTGACACCTACGAGCAGTACTTC.

V is TRBV20-1 and J is TRBJ2-1, with 7 bases identical to TRBD2. Germline V gives CDR1 DFQATT, CDR2 SNEGSKA (reference sequence). The CDR3 is made up of 11 amino acids. CDR3 in DNA: TGCAGGGGCGGGGGAGGAAATGAGCAGTTCTTC. Protein product: CRGGGGNEQFF.

The rearrangement uses TRBV7-2 and TRBJ1-5; D is undetermined. Between the trimmed V and J ends, which lost 2 bases and 1 base, there was a span of 9 bases. CDR3 length: 15 residues. Germline assignment: CDR1 SGHTA and CDR2 FQGNSA. Here the CDR3 DNA reads TGTGCCAGCAGCTTATCCGCGGGAAGCAATCAGCCCCAGCATTTT. This encodes CASSLSAGSNQPQHF.

V gene TRBV28 combines with J gene TRBJ2-2; 9 bases line up with TRBD1. Germline trimming cut 6 bases from V and 4 bases from J; bases unmatched to any gene: 6. Germline assignment: CDR1 MDHEN and CDR2 SYDVKM. The CDR3 is 15 amino acids. CDR3 region: CASRGSQGATGELFF. CDR3 bases: TGTGCCAGCAGAGGGTCACAGGGGGCCACCGGGGAGCTGTTTTTT.

The J gene is TRBJ2-6, the V gene TRBV9; perhaps TRBD2 as D (6 bases). Germline assignment: CDR1 SGDLS and CDR2 YYNGEE. CDR3 length equals 14 residues. V was cut by 7 bases and J by 1 base, with 9 bases left in between. The CDR3 nucleotides are TGTGCCAGCGGTGGAGGGTCTGGGGCCAACGTCCTGACTTTC. It is translated as CASGGGSGANVLTF.

The chain is built from TRBV7-6 and TRBJ2-7; D not resolved. CDR1 is SGHVS, CDR2 FNYEAQ, per germline. V lost 5 bases, J lost 3 bases, and 11 bases lay in between. This CDR3 is built from 13 residues. As DNA, the CDR3 is TGTGCCAGCAGCCCCGACATACACTACGAGCAGTACTTC. As protein: CASSPDIHYEQYF. Full variable domain (missing parts from reference TRBV7-6 and TRBJ2-7): GAGVSQSPRYKVTKRGQDVALRCDPISGHVSLYWYRQALGQGPEFLTYFNYEAQQDKSGLPNDRFSAERPEGSISTLTIQRTEQRDSAMYRCASSPDIHYEQYFGPGTRLTVT.

The chain joins TRBV7-2 to TRBJ1-4; no firm D call. The germline CDR1 and CDR2 sequences are SGHTA and FQGNSA. The CDR3 has 14 residues. The V and J ends lost 7 bases and 5 bases respectively, with 14 bases between them. In nucleotides, the CDR3 is TGTGCCAGCAAGCGGGAGGCTTTCAATGAAAAACTGTTTTTT. Translating gives CASKREAFNEKLFF.

CDR3 nucleotide sequence: TGCGCCAGCAGCTCTCGAGCGAACTATGGCTACACCTTC. It specifies CASSSRANYGYTF. The V and J genes are TRBV4-3 and TRBJ1-2; D call uncertain. Germline V gene lookup returns CDR1 LGHNA and CDR2 YSLEER. The CDR3 is 13 residues long. The germline V and J ends were trimmed by 5 bases and 2 bases, with 9 bases remaining between them.

The chain recombines TRBV10-3 with TRBJ2-7; 9 nucleotides line up with TRBD1. V shed 2 bases, J shed 2 bases, and the junction held 1 base outside the gene matches. CDR3 length: 14 residues. Germline V gives CDR1 ENHRY, CDR2 SYGVKD. In DNA form, the CDR3 reads TGTGCCATCAGTGAGAGGACAGGGGCCTACGAGCAGTACTTC. This gives the protein CAISERTGAYEQYF.

This chain links TRBV28 with TRBJ1-3; 9 bases fit TRBD1. The CDR3 runs 15 residues. In germline, CDR1 is MDHEN, CDR2 SYDVKM. The V gene end was trimmed by 5 bases and the J gene end by 4 bases; junction bases not matched to a gene: 6. The CDR3 loop reads CASSLLQGAGNTIYF. The CDR3 nucleotides read TGTGCCAGCAGTCTCCTACAGGGGGCGGGAAACACCATATATTTT.

This chain connects TRBV9 to TRBJ2-5, with 8 bases identical to TRBD2. Germline-derived CDR1 and CDR2 are SGDLS and YYNGEE. This CDR3 is built from 18 residues. J gave up 3 bases and V 3 bases, and 16 bases lay outside the gene matches. This chain's CDR3 is CASSGSSRDTGGEETQYF. The CDR3 DNA is TGTGCCAGCAGCGGATCTAGTAGGGACACGGGGGGGGAAGAGACCCAGTACTTC. Combining the CDR3 with reference TRBV9 and TRBJ2-5 gives the whole variable domain DSGVTQTPKHLITATGQRVTLRCSPRSGDLSVYWYQQSLDQGLQFLIQYYNGEERAKGNILERFSAQQFPDLHSELNLSSLELGDSALYFCASSGSSRDTGGEETQYFGPGTRLLVL.

The chain employs TRBV20-1 and TRBJ1-1; D uncertain. V was pared by 5 bases and J by 10 bases, with 14 bases between. CDR3 length: 11 residues. Germline-derived CDR1 and CDR2 are DFQATT and SNEGSKA (reference sequence). As DNA, the CDR3 is TGCAGTGCTGAGATTCAGGTTGTAGCTTTCTTT. It yields the protein CSAEIQVVAFF.